This is a list of T cell receptor beta chains from one sample in a study of blood T cell repertoires in COVID-19. Method: immunoSEQ multiplex PCR; TCRdb's copy keeps in-frame clones and lacks some. This sample has fewer than 65,000 clones; approximately 91% occur once, and the top ten carry approximately 6.6%. The source material was peripheral blood. These receptors came from a woman aged 55-70 years with active or convalescent COVID-19. CDR3s include the opening cysteine and the closing phenylalanine or tryptophan. The D gene is left open where the match is weak. Size tells how often a clone was seen (once, few, many) or the class of an expanded clone, and some rows leave it out.

J: TRBJ2-5; size: -; D: TRBD2; V: TRBV11-2; CDR3: CASSPARGGKMEETQYF; DNA: TGTGCCAGCAGCCCCGCCCGGGGGGGCAAAATGGAAGAGACCCAGTACTTC
J: TRBJ1-2; size: -; D: -; V: TRBV11-2; CDR3: CASSLRRTDGYTF; DNA: TGTGCCAGCAGCTTGAGGAGGACGGATGGCTACACCTTC
J: TRBJ2-3; size: once; D: TRBD1; V: TRBV14; CDR3: CASSPLDRVLSDTQYF; DNA: TGTGCCAGCAGCCCCTTGGACAGGGTATTGTCAGATACGCAGTATTTT
J: TRBJ2-3; size: -; D: TRBD2; V: TRBV7-2; CDR3: CASSLDGRATDTQYF; DNA: TGTGCCAGCAGCTTAGACGGGAGGGCCACAGATACGCAGTATTTT
J: TRBJ2-2; size: -; D: -; V: TRBV9; CDR3: CASSVAPTAGELFF; DNA: TGTGCCAGCAGCGTAGCCCCAACGGCCGGGGAGCTGTTTTTT
J: TRBJ2-1; size: -; D: TRBD2; V: TRBV6-5; CDR3: CASSYFGTGGNEQFF; DNA: TGTGCCAGCAGTTACTTTGGGACGGGGGGCAATGAGCAGTTCTTC
J: TRBJ1-1; size: -; D: -; V: TRBV30; CDR3: CACIPQDTEAFF; DNA: TGTGCCTGCATCCCTCAGGACACTGAAGCTTTCTTT
J: TRBJ2-1; size: once; D: -; V: TRBV19; CDR3: CASSFGAAEQFF; DNA: TGTGCCAGTAGTTTTGGAGCGGCTGAGCAGTTCTTC
J: TRBJ1-1; size: -; D: -; V: TRBV30; CDR3: CAWAPVRALAFF; DNA: TGTGCCTGGGCTCCGGTAAGAGCGCTCGCTTTCTTT
J: TRBJ2-4; size: -; D: -; V: TRBV6-1; CDR3: CASSEVRGGKNIQYF; DNA: TGTGCCAGCAGTGAAGTAAGGGGGGGCAAAAACATTCAGTACTTC
J: TRBJ2-5; size: -; D: -; V: TRBV18; CDR3: CASSPPSYLTLQGETQYF; DNA: TGTGCCAGCTCACCACCATCTTATTTGACGCTTCAGGGGGAGACCCAGTACTTC
J: TRBJ1-4; size: -; D: -; V: TRBV30; CDR3: CAWSVARAAEKLFF; DNA: TGTGCCTGGAGTGTAGCCAGGGCAGCTGAAAAACTGTTTTTT
J: TRBJ2-5; size: -; D: TRBD2; V: TRBV29-1; CDR3: CSVGTSLRETQYF; DNA: TGCAGCGTCGGGACTAGCCTCAGGGAGACCCAGTACTTC
J: TRBJ1-1; size: -; D: -; V: TRBV19; CDR3: CASSIWTVGKTEAFF; DNA: TGTGCCAGTAGTATCTGGACAGTCGGAAAAACTGAAGCTTTCTTT
J: TRBJ1-5; size: -; D: -; V: TRBV30; CDR3: CAWSVAPDQPQHF; DNA: TGTGCCTGGAGTGTAGCCCCGGATCAGCCCCAGCATTTT
J: TRBJ2-2; size: -; D: -; V: TRBV9; CDR3: CASSPNLGSGTGELFF; DNA: TGTGCCAGCAGCCCCAACCTTGGGTCGGGGACCGGGGAGCTGTTTTTT
J: TRBJ2-7; size: -; D: -; V: TRBV29-1; CDR3: CSVAAGLYEQYF; DNA: TGCAGCGTTGCGGCAGGTCTCTACGAGCAGTACTTC
J: TRBJ2-1; size: -; D: TRBD2; V: TRBV19; CDR3: CASSPILAITYNEQFF; DNA: TGTGCCAGTAGTCCCATACTAGCGATCACCTACAATGAGCAGTTCTTC
J: TRBJ1-3; size: -; D: TRBD1; V: TRBV6-1; CDR3: CASSDTDRGNTGNTIYF; DNA: TGTGCCAGCAGTGACACGGACAGGGGGAACACTGGAAACACCATATATTTT
J: TRBJ2-7; size: -; D: -; V: TRBV6-5; CDR3: CASSVQGGLRREQYF; DNA: TGTGCCAGCAGCGTCCAGGGAGGATTGCGTCGGGAGCAGTACTTC
J: TRBJ2-3; size: once; D: TRBD2; V: TRBV10-3; CDR3: CAISEMVASGGRSSTDTQYF; DNA: TGTGCCATCAGTGAGATGGTAGCTAGCGGGGGCCGATCGAGCACAGATACGCAGTATTTT
J: TRBJ2-2; size: -; D: -; V: TRBV7-3; CDR3: CASSPVLAGAGELFF; DNA: TGTGCCAGCAGCCCGGTCCTAGCTGGGGCCGGGGAGCTGTTTTTT
J: TRBJ2-7; size: -; D: TRBD1; V: TRBV5-5; CDR3: CASSPIRDRAREQYF; DNA: TGTGCCAGCAGCCCTATCCGGGACAGGGCGCGGGAGCAGTACTTC
J: TRBJ2-3; size: -; D: TRBD2; V: TRBV5-4; CDR3: CASSLRLAGGPDTQYF; DNA: TGTGCCAGCAGCTTGAGACTAGCGGGAGGGCCAGATACGCAGTATTTT
J: TRBJ2-3; size: -; D: TRBD2; V: TRBV11-2; CDR3: CASSLDQRGGADTQYF; DNA: TGTGCCAGCAGCTTAGACCAGCGGGGGGGAGCAGATACGCAGTATTTT
J: TRBJ1-3; size: few; D: -; V: TRBV7-9; CDR3: CASSFSSGGRDTIYF; DNA: TGTGCCAGCAGCTTCTCCTCGGGGGGAAGGGACACCATATATTTT
J: TRBJ1-1; size: -; D: -; V: TRBV6-4; CDR3: CASPRMAGRDTEAFF; DNA: TGTGCCAGCCCTAGGATGGCGGGGAGGGACACTGAAGCTTTCTTT
J: TRBJ2-7; size: -; D: TRBD2; V: TRBV6-1; CDR3: CASTEAGGTYEQYF; DNA: TGTGCCAGCACTGAAGCGGGGGGGACCTACGAGCAGTACTTC
J: TRBJ2-6; size: once; D: -; V: TRBV6-5; CDR3: CASSSRRVSGANVLTF; DNA: TGTGCCAGCAGTTCCCGTCGCGTCTCTGGGGCCAACGTCCTGACTTTC
J: TRBJ2-3; size: -; D: TRBD2; V: TRBV19; CDR3: CASSPTSGSKTDTQYF; DNA: TGTGCCAGTAGTCCGACTAGCGGGAGTAAAACAGATACGCAGTATTTT
J: TRBJ2-5; size: -; D: TRBD2; V: TRBV28; CDR3: CASTAGETQYF; DNA: TGTGCCAGCACAGCGGGGGAGACCCAGTACTTC
J: TRBJ2-1; size: -; D: TRBD2; V: TRBV19; CDR3: CASSISGGVNEQFF; DNA: TGTGCCAGTAGTATCAGCGGGGGGGTCAATGAGCAGTTCTTC
J: TRBJ1-2; size: -; D: TRBD1; V: TRBV5-8; CDR3: CATNQLENAGTGGYGYTF; DNA: TGTGCCACCAACCAACTCGAGAACGCCGGGACAGGGGGCTATGGCTACACCTTC
J: TRBJ1-5; size: -; D: -; V: TRBV15; CDR3: CATSRVQTGYQPQHF; DNA: TGTGCCACCAGCAGAGTACAAACGGGATATCAGCCCCAGCATTTT
J: TRBJ2-3; size: -; D: TRBD1; V: TRBV11-2; CDR3: CASSKPDRGSTDTQYF; DNA: TGTGCCAGCAGCAAACCGGACAGGGGGTCCACAGATACGCAGTATTTT
J: TRBJ1-5; size: -; D: -; V: TRBV3-1/TRBV3-2; CDR3: CASSQEGAQPQHF; DNA: TGTGCCAGCAGCCAAGAAGGGGCCCAGCCCCAGCATTTT
J: TRBJ1-2; size: -; D: -; V: TRBV30; CDR3: CAWGSRANNYGYTF; DNA: TGTGCCTGGGGGAGCCGAGCCAACAACTATGGCTACACCTTC
J: TRBJ2-1; size: -; D: -; V: TRBV9; CDR3: CASSSRGREQFF; DNA: TGTGCCAGCAGCTCCCGGGGGAGGGAGCAGTTCTTC
J: TRBJ1-1; size: -; D: -; V: TRBV19; CDR3: CASSIQQGPTEAFF; DNA: TGTGCCAGTAGTATCCAACAGGGACCCACTGAAGCTTTCTTT
J: TRBJ2-7; size: -; D: -; V: TRBV5-1; CDR3: CASSEGHEGYEQYF; DNA: TGCGCCAGCAGTGAGGGACATGAGGGCTACGAGCAGTACTTC
J: TRBJ1-1; size: once; D: TRBD1; V: TRBV7-8; CDR3: CASSIRQGMNTEAFF; DNA: TGTGCCAGCAGCATCCGACAGGGGATGAACACTGAAGCTTTCTTT
J: TRBJ1-6; size: -; D: -; V: TRBV25-1; CDR3: CASSDEQRYSPLHF; DNA: TGTGCCAGCAGTGATGAACAGAGATATTCACCCCTCCACTTT
J: TRBJ1-6; size: -; D: TRBD1; V: TRBV28; CDR3: CASSLYAGTGGNSPLHF; DNA: TGTGCCAGCAGTTTATACGCAGGGACAGGGGGAAATTCACCCCTCCACTTT
J: TRBJ2-7; size: -; D: TRBD1; V: TRBV27; CDR3: CASRRQGGVYEQYF; DNA: TGTGCCAGCAGGAGACAGGGGGGGGTCTACGAGCAGTACTTC
J: TRBJ2-7; size: -; D: TRBD1; V: TRBV5-1; CDR3: CASSLELQGDEQYF; DNA: TGCGCCAGCAGCTTGGAGTTACAGGGGGACGAGCAGTACTTC
J: TRBJ2-2; size: -; D: TRBD2; V: TRBV9; CDR3: CASSVGSLRGGTGELFF; DNA: TGTGCCAGCAGCGTCGGAAGTCTGCGGGGGGGCACCGGGGAGCTGTTTTTT
J: TRBJ2-7; size: -; D: TRBD1; V: TRBV19; CDR3: CASSTKTGGSPYEQYF; DNA: TGTGCCAGTAGTACCAAGACAGGGGGCTCCCCCTACGAGCAGTACTTC
J: TRBJ1-2; size: -; D: TRBD1; V: TRBV28; CDR3: CASSLRQGAWGYTF; DNA: TGTGCCAGCAGTTTAAGGCAGGGGGCTTGGGGCTACACCTTC
J: TRBJ2-7; size: -; D: -; V: TRBV7-2; CDR3: CASSSSNSYEQYF; DNA: TGTGCCAGCAGTTCTAGCAACTCCTACGAGCAGTACTTC